This T cell receptor beta chain was captured by sequencing in a study of PD-1 blockade in classical Hodgkin lymphoma. The germline gives CDR1 MDHEN, CDR2 SYDVKM. V was clipped by 3 bases and J by 8 bases, with 8 bases between them. The CDR3 extends over 12 amino acids. Study results and caveats: The study reported lower baseline TCR diversity in newly diagnosed patients than in healthy donors. TCR diversity rose significantly by C4D1 in CD4+ but not CD8+ cells.

No patient escaped relapse after autologous stem cell transplantation, and brentuximab vedotin exposure varied. As for this clone: Its antigen is as yet unknown.

The method was immunoSEQ multiplex PCR; TCRdb's version includes in-frame clones alone and lacks a portion of them. Here the sample spans tens of thousands of clones, 89% being singletons. The rearrangement links TRBV28 to TRBJ2-1; D not resolved. This receptor was identified in a human donor with classical Hodgkin lymphoma. The starting material was peripheral blood mononuclear cells (PBMCs), obtained at baseline. The CDR3 sequence is CASSFASDEQFF. The CDR3 region has the DNA TGTGCCAGCAGTTTTGCGTCAGATGAGCAGTTCTTC.